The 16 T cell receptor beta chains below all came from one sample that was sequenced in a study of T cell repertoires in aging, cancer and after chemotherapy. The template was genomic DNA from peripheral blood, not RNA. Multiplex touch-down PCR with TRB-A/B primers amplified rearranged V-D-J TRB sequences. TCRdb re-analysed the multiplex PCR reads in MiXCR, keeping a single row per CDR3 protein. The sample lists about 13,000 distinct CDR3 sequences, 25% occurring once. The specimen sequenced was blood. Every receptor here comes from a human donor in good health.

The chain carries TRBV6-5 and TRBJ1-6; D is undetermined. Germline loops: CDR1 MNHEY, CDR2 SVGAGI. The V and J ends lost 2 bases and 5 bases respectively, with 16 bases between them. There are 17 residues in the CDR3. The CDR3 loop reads CASSYGSGGLNNSPLHF. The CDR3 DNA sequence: TGTGCCAGCAGTTACGGTTCGGGAGGGCTTAATAATTCACCCCTCCACTTT.

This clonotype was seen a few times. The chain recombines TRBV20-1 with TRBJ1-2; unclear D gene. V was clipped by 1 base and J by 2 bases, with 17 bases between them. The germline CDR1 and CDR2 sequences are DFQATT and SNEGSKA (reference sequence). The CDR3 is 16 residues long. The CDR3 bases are TGCAGTGCTAGAGTTCTGCCGGGCGGCCCAAACTATGGCTACACCTTC. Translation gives CSARVLPGGPNYGYTF.

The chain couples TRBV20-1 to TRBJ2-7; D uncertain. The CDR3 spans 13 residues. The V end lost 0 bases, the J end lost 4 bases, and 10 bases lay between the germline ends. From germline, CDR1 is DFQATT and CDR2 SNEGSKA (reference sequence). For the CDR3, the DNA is TGCAGTGCTAGAGACTTCGGGCTATACGAGCAGTACTTC. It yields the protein CSARDFGLYEQYF.

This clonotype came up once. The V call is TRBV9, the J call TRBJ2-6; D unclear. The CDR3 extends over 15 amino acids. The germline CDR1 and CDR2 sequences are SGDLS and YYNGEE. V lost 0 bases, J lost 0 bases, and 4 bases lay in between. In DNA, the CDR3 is TGTGCCAGCAGCGTAGTAAGCTCTGGGGCCAACGTCCTGACTTTC. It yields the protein CASSVVSSGANVLTF.

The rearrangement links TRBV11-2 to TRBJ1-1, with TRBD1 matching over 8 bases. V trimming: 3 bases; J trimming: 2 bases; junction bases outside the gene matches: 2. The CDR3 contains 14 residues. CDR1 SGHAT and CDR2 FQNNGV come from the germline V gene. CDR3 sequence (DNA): TGTGCCAGCAGCTTCAGGGGGCCTAACACTGAAGCTTTCTTT. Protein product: CASSFRGPNTEAFF.

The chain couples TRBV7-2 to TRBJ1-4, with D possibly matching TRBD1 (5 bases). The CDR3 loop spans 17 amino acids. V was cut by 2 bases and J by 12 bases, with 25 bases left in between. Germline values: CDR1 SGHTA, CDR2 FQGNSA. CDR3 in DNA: TGTGCCAGCAGCTTAAATCCCCCGACAGTATCTAATGAGGAACTGTTTTTT. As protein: CASSLNPPTVSNEELFF.

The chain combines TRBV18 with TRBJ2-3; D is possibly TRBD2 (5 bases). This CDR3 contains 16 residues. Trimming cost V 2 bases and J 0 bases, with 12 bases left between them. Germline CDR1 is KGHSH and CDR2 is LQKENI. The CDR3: CASSPSQRRSTDTQYF. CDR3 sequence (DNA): TGTGCCAGCTCACCATCCCAGCGGAGAAGCACAGATACGCAGTATTTT. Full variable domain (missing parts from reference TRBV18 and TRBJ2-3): NAGVMQNPRHLVRRRGQEARLRCSPMKGHSHVYWYRQLPEEGLKFMVYLQKENIIDESGMPKERFSAEFPKEGPSILRIQQVVRGDSAAYFCASSPSQRRSTDTQYFGPGTRLTVL.

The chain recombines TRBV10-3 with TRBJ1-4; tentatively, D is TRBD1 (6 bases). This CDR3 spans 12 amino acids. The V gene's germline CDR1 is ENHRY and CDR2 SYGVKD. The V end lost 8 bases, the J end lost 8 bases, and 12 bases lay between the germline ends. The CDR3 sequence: CAIGEGGEKLFF. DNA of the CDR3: TGTGCCATCGGAGAGGGGGGGGAAAAACTGTTTTTT.

This CDR3 reads CSASTLAGGSETQYF. The DNA for the CDR3 is TGCAGTGCTAGTACGCTAGCGGGGGGTAGTGAGACCCAGTACTTC. The chain combines TRBV20-1 with TRBJ2-5; 11 positions match TRBD2. The germline gives CDR1 DFQATT, CDR2 SNEGSKA (reference sequence). The CDR3 runs 15 residues. J was trimmed by 5 bases and V by 3 bases; bases with no gene match: 8.

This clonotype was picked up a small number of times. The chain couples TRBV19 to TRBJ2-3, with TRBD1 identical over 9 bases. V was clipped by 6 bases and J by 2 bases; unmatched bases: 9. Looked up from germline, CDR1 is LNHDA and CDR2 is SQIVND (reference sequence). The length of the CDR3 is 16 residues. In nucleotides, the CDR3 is TGTGCCAGTAGACCTCAGGACAGGGGAAACACAGATACGCAGTATTTT. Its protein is CASRPQDRGNTDTQYF.

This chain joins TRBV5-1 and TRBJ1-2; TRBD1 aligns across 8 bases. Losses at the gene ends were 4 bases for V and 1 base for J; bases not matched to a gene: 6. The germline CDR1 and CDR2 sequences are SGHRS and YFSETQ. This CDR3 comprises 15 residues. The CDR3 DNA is TGCGCCAGCAGCCTCACAGGGGGGGGTAACTATGGCTACACCTTC. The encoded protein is CASSLTGGGNYGYTF.

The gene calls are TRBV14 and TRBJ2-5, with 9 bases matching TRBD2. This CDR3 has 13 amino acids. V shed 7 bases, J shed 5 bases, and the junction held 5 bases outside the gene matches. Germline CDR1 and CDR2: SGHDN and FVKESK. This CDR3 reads CASTRTSAETQYF. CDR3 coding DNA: TGTGCCAGCACCCGGACTAGCGCGGAGACCCAGTACTTC.

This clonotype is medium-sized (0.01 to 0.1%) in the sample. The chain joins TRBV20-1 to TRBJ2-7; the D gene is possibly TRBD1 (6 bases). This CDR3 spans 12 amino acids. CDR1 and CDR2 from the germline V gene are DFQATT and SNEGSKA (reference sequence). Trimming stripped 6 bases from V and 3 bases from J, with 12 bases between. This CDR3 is CSAIRDNYEQYF. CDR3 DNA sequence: TGCAGTGCAATCCGGGACAACTACGAGCAGTACTTC.

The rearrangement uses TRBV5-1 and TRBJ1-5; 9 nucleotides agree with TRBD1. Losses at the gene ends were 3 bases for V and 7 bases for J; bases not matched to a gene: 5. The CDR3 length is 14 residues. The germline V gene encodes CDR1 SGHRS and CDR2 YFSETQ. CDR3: CASSSGQGGQPQHF. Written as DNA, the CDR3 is TGCGCCAGCAGCTCGGGACAGGGAGGACAGCCCCAGCATTTT.

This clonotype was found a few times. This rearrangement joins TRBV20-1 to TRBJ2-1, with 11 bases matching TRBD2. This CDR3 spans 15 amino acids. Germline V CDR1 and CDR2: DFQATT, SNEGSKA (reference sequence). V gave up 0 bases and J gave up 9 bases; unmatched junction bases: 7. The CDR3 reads CSARDPPSGGIEQFF. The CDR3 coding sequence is TGCAGTGCTAGAGATCCGCCTAGCGGGGGGATTGAGCAGTTCTTC.

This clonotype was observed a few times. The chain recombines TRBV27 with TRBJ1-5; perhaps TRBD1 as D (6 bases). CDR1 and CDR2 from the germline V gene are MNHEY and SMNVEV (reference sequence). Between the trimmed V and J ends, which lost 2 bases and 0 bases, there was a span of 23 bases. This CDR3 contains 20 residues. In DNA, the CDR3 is TGTGCCAGCAGTTTACGTCATGGGGGCGCGGGGATCTATAGCAATCAGCCCCAGCATTTT. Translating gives CASSLRHGGAGIYSNQPQHF.